What follows describes a single T cell receptor beta chain. The sample comes from a study of blood T cell repertoires in COVID-19. Study as a whole: The samples span acute and convalescent COVID-19 from the United States, Italy and Spain. The analysed material was cDNA or gDNA that came from T cells, B-cell-depleted T cells, or PBMCs.

As originally analysed: Cell counts per sample came from amplifying reference gene primers. TCRdb keeps only in-frame clones here, not all; method: immunoSEQ multiplex PCR. V and J calls and clone size are as listed in that table; D and trimming were resolved from the DNA. The sample comprises under 40,000 clones, around 85% of which are singletons, and more than 20% rests with the top ten. V trimming: 1 base; J trimming: 4 bases; junction bases outside the gene matches: 3. The CDR3 consists of 15 residues. CDR1 SGDLS and CDR2 YYNGEE come from the germline V gene. The TCR was taken from a woman of 80 years or more with active or convalescent COVID-19. V gene TRBV9 combines with J gene TRBJ2-3, with TRBD2 matching over 10 bases. The sequenced sample consisted of peripheral blood. The CDR3 is CASSVRAGGPDTQYF. CDR3 nucleotides: TGTGCCAGCAGCGTACGAGCGGGGGGGCCAGATACGCAGTATTTT.